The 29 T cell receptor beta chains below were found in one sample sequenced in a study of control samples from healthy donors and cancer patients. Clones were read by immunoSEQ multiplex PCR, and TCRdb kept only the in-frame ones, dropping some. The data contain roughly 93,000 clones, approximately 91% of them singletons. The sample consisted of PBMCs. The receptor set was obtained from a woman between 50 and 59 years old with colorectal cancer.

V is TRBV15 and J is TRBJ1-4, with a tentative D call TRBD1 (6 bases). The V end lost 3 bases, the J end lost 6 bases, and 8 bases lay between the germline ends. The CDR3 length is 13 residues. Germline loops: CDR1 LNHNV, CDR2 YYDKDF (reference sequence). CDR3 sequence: CATSSWTDEKLFF. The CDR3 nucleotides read TGTGCCACCAGCAGCTGGACAGATGAAAAACTGTTTTTT.

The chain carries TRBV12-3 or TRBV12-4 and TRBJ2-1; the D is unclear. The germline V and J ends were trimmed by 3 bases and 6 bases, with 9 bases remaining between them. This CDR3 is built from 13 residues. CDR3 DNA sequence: TGTGCCAGCAGTTTGCAACTGGGCAATGAGCAGTTCTTC. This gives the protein CASSLQLGNEQFF.

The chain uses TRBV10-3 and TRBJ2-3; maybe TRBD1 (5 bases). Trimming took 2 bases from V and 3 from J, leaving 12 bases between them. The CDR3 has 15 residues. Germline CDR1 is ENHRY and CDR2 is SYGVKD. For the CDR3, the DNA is TGTGCCATCAGTGAGGGCAGGGTAAGAACAGATACGCAGTATTTT. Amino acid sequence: CAISEGRVRTDTQYF.

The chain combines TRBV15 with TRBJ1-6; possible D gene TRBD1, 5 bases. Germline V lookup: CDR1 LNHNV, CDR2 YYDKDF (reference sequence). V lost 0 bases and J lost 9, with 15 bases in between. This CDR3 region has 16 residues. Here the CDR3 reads CATSRDPGTVGSPLHF. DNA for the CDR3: TGTGCCACCAGCAGAGATCCTGGGACGGTGGGTTCACCCCTCCACTTT.

The CDR3: CASSIDWNRVNEQFF. The CDR3 bases are TGTGCCAGTAGTATAGATTGGAACAGGGTGAATGAGCAGTTCTTC. The chain carries TRBV19 and TRBJ2-1, with D tentatively TRBD1 (6 bases). CDR3 size: 15 residues. Trimming took 0 bases from V and 7 from J, leaving 13 bases between them. CDR1 is LNHDA, CDR2 SQIVND, per germline (reference sequence).

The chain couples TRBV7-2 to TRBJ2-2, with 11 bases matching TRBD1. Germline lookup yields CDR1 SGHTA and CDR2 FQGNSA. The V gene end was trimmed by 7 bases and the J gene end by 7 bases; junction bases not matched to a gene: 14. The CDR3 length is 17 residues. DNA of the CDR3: TGTGCCAGCACCCTCGGACAGGGGGCTGTCGCCAGCGGGGAGCTGTTTTTT. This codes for CASTLGQGAVASGELFF.

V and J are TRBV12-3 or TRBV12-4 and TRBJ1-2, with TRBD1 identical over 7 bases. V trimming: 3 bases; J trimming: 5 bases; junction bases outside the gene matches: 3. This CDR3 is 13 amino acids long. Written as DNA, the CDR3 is TGTGCCAGCAGTTTCCCAGGGGGGTATGGCTACACCTTC. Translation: CASSFPGGYGYTF.

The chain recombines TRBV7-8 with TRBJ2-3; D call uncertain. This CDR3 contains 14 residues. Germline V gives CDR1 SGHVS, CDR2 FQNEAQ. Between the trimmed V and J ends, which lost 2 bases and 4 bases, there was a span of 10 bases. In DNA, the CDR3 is TGTGCCAGCAGCTTAACGGCCAGGCCAGATACGCAGTATTTT. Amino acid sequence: CASSLTARPDTQYF.

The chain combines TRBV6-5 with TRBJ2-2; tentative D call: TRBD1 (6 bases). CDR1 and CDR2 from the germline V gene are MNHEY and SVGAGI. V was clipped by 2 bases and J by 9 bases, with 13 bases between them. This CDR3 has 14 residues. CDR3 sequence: CASSYDGQYRELFF. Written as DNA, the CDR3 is TGTGCCAGCAGTTACGACGGACAGTACAGGGAGCTGTTTTTT.

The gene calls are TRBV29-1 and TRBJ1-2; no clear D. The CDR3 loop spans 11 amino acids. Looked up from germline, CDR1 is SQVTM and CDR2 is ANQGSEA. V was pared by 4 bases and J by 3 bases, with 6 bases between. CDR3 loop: CSVGEDYGYTF. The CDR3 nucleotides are TGCAGCGTTGGGGAGGACTATGGCTACACCTTC.

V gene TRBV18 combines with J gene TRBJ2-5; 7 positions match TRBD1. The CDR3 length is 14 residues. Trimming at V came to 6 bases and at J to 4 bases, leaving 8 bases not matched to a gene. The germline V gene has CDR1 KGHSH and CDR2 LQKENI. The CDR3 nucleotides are TGTGCCAGCTCGCCGACAGGGACGGGAGAGACCCAGTACTTC. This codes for CASSPTGTGETQYF.

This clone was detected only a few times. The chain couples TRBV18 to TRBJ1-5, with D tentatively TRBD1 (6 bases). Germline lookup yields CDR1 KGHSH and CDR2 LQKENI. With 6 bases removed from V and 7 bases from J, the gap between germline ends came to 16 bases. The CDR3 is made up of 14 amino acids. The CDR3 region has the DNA TGTGCCAGCTCCCTCTACAGGGATGAGCAGCCCCAGCATTTT. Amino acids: CASSLYRDEQPQHF.

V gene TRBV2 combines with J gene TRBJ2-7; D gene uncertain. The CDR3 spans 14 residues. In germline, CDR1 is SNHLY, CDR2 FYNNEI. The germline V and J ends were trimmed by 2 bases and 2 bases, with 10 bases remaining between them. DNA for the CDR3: TGTGCCAGCAGTGAACGGTATGGCGCCTACGAGCAGTACGTC. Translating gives CASSERYGAYEQYV.

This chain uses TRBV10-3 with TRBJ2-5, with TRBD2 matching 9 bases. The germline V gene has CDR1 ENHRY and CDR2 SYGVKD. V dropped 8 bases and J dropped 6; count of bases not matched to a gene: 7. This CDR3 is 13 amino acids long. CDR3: CAIGSSGVQTQYF. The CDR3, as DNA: TGTGCCATCGGGTCTAGCGGGGTGCAGACCCAGTACTTC.

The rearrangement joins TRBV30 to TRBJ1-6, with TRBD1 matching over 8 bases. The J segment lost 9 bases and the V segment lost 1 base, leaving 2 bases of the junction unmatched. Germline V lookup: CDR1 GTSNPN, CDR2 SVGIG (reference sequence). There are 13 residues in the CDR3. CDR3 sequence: CAWSGQGSSPLHF. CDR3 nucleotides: TGTGCCTGGAGTGGACAGGGGAGTTCACCCCTCCACTTT.

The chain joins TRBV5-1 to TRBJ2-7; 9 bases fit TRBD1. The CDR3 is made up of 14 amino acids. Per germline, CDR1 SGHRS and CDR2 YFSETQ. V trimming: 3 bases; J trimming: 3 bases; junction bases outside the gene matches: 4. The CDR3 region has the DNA TGCGCCAGCAGCTCGACAGGGGGATACTACGAGCAGTACGTC. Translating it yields CASSSTGGYYEQYV.

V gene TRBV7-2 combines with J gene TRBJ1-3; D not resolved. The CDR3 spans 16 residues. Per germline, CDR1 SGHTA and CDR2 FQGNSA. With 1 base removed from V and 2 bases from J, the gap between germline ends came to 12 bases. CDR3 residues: CASSLVLGWTGNTIYF. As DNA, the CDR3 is TGTGCCAGCAGCTTAGTGCTGGGATGGACTGGAAACACCATATATTTT.

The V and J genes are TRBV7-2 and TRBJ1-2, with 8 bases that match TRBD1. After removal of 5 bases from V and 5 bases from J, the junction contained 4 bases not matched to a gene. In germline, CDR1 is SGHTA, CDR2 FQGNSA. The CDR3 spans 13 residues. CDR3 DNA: TGTGCCAGCAGCGTACAGGGGGAATATGGCTACACCTTC. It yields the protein CASSVQGEYGYTF.

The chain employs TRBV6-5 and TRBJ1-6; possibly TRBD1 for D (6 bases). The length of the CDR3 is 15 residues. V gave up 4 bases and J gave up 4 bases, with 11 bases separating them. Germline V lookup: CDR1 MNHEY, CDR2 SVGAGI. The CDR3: CASSSGVPYNSPLHF. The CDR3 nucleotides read TGTGCCAGCAGTTCAGGGGTCCCTTATAATTCACCCCTCCACTTT.

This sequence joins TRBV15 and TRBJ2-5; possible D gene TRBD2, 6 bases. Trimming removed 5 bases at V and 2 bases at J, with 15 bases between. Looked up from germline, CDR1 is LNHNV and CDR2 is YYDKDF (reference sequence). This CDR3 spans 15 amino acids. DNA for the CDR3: TGTGCCACCAGCGCGGGGACGGGTAGGCAAGAGACCCAGTACTTC. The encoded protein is CATSAGTGRQETQYF.

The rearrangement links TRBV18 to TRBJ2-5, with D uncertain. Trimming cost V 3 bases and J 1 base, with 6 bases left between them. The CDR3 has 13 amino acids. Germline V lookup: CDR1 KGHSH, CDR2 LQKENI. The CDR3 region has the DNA TGTGCCAGCTCACCCTTGAGCCAAGAGACCCAGTACTTC. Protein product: CASSPLSQETQYF.

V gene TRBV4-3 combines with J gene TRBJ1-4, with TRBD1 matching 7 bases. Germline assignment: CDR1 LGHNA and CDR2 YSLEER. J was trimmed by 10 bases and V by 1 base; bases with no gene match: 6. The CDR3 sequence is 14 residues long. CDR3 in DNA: TGCGCCAGCAGCCAAGGGACGGCAGGGGGAAAACTGTTTTTT. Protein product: CASSQGTAGGKLFF.

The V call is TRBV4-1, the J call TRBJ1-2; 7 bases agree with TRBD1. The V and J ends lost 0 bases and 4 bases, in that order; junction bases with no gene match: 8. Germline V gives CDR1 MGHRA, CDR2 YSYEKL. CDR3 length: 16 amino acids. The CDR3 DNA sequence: TGCGCCAGCAGCCAAGAGAACAGGGGCGGGAGCTATGGCTACACCTTC. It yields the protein CASSQENRGGSYGYTF.

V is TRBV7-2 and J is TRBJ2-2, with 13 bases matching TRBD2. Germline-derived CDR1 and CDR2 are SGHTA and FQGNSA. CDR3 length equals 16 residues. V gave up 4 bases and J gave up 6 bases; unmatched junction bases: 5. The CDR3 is CASSSLTSGRPGELFF. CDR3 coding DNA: TGTGCCAGCAGCTCCCTGACTAGCGGGAGGCCCGGGGAGCTGTTTTTT.

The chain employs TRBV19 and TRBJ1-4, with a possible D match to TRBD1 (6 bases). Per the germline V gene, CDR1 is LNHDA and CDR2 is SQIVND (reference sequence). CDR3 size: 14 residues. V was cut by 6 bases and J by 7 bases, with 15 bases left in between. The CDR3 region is CASREQGAIEKLFF. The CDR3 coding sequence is TGTGCCAGTAGGGAACAGGGAGCGATTGAAAAACTGTTTTTT.

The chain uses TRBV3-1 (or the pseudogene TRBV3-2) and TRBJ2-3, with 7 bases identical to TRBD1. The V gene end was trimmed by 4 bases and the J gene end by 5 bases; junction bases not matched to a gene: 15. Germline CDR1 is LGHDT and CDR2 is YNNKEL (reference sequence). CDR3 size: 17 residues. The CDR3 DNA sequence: TGTGCCAGCAGCCTCCGAGGGAACAGGGGTCAAAGAGATACGCAGTATTTT. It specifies CASSLRGNRGQRDTQYF.

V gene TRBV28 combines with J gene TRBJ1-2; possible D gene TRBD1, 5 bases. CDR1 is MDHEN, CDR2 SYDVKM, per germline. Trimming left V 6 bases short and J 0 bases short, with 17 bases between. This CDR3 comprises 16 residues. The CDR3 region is CASSGDRRRANYGYTF. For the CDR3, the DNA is TGTGCCAGCAGCGGGGACCGCCGGAGGGCTAACTATGGCTACACCTTC.

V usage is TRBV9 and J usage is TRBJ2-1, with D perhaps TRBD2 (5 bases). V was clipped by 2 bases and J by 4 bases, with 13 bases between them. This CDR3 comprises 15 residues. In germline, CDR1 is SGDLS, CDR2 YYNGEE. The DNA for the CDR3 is TGTGCCAGCAGCGTCACCTTCGGGGTTTACAATGAGCAGTTCTTC. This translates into CASSVTFGVYNEQFF.

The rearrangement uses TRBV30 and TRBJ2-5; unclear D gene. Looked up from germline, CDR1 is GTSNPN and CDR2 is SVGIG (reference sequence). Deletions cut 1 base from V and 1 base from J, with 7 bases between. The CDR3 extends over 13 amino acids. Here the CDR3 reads CAWSGGTQETQYF. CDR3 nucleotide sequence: TGTGCCTGGAGTGGGGGAACCCAAGAGACCCAGTACTTC.